Included here is one TCR beta chain sequence, with context. This specimen comes from a study of T cell responses to AZD1222 COVID-19 vaccine. The V and J ends lost 8 bases and 3 bases respectively, with 20 bases between them. Germline-derived CDR1 and CDR2 are MNHEY and SMNVEV (reference sequence). CDR3 length: 15 amino acids. Repertoires were generated with immunoSEQ multiplex PCR, while TCRdb's copy carries only in-frame clones and drops some. The sample shows 90,000 to 120,000 clones, about 90% of them seen only once. Sequencing used peripheral blood, obtained on day 0 of AZD1222 vaccination. The chain couples TRBV27 to TRBJ2-7, with D uncertain. The sequence derives from an adult in good health. In DNA, the CDR3 is TGTGCCAGCCCAGTTTCCACTCCCTGGCGCTACGAGCAGTACTTC. Amino acids: CASPVSTPWRYEQYF.